This TCR beta chain was obtained from a study of blood T cell repertoires in COVID-19. Turning to the study itself: Acute and convalescent COVID-19 samples came from the United States, Italy and Spain. From T cells, B-cell-depleted T cells, or PBMCs came the material, which was cDNA or gDNA.

Losses at the gene ends were 5 bases for V and 0 bases for J; bases not matched to a gene: 8. This CDR3 contains 16 residues. Looked up from germline, CDR1 is SGHRS and CDR2 is YFSETQ. Original handling: Estimated nucleated cell counts came from reference gene primer amplification. Sequencing was performed with immunoSEQ multiplex PCR; in TCRdb, only in-frame clones are kept and a portion is missing. V and J calls and clone size follow that table, whereas D and trimming were derived from the DNA. The sample gives about 240,000 clones, around 86% of which show up once; 1.9% is in the top ten. The TCR was taken from a man younger than 40 who had recovered from COVID-19. The rearrangement joins TRBV5-1 to TRBJ2-1, with 7 nucleotides matching TRBD2. Material: peripheral blood. The DNA for the CDR3 is TGCGCCAGCAGTTCGGGACTATCCCCCTCCTACAATGAGCAGTTCTTC. Residues: CASSSGLSPSYNEQFF.